This T cell receptor (beta chain) emerged from a study of early T cells in non-severe SARS-CoV-2 infection. Study-wide context: Sequenced material consisted of bulk RNA (from unsorted whole blood), and chains were unpaired.

The sample holds many counts of this clonotype. Its antigen remains unknown. Study-level findings and limits: Private and CD4 specificities were missed by VDJdb matching, which favored anti-spike CD8 responses.

As part of library construction, unique molecular identifiers were attached to individual cDNA molecules. TCRdb ran MiXCR on the 5' RACE reads and lists one entry per CDR3 protein. Among 65,000 to 85,000 distinct CDR3 sequences listed, over 10% were seen once. With 7 bases removed from V and 2 bases from J, the gap between germline ends came to 7 bases. Germline assignment: CDR1 SQVTM and CDR2 ANQGSEA. The CDR3 spans 11 residues. Specimen: whole blood. The chain carries TRBV29-1 and TRBJ2-3; D gene uncertain. This receptor was obtained from an adult who was a healthcare worker with PCR-confirmed SARS-CoV-2 infection or an uninfected control (not recorded which). CDR3 residues: CSAPHTDTQYF. DNA for the CDR3: TGCAGCGCCCCCCACACAGATACGCAGTATTTT.